These T cell receptor beta chains were read from a single sample in a study of T-cell reconstitution after alpha-beta-depleted transplantation in children. TCRdb independently ran MiXCR on the PCR reads; one entry per CDR3 protein. The repertoire has about 640,000 distinct CDR3 sequences, roughly 13% of them found once; the top ten carry 2% to 2.5%. The sample consisted of PBMCs, mostly from graft donor cells, taken 360 days after TCRalphabeta/CD19-depleted stem cell transplant. The receptor source for this set is a male patient under 18 who had a stem cell transplant for acute myeloid leukemia, so the T cells may come from the graft donor. The CDR3 runs from the conserved cysteine through the conserved F or W. The D gene is left open where the match is weak. The size entry is marked missing in some rows and otherwise reads once, few, many or a size class.

TRBD2	TRBJ2-1	TRBV18	17	-	CASSPKRVAGETGYEFF	TGTGCCAGCTCACCAAAGAGGGTAGCGGGAGAGACGGGTTACGAGTTCTTC
-	TRBJ1-3	TRBV29-1	14	few	CSVEEGGIGNTIYF	TGCAGCGTTGAAGAAGGGGGTATTGGAAACACCATATATTTT
-	TRBJ2-2	TRBV20-1	14	-	CSASGTLPTGELFF	TGCAGTGCTAGTGGGACCCTGCCCACCGGGGAGCTGTTTTTT
TRBD1	TRBJ2-5	TRBV7-2	15	many	CASSLARGTVETQYF	TGTGCCAGCAGCTTAGCGAGGGGGACAGTTGAGACCCAGTACTTC
-	TRBJ2-2	TRBV24-1	14	-	CATRGGGSTGELFF	TGTGCCACCAGGGGTGGAGGATCCACCGGGGAGCTGTTTTTT
TRBD1	TRBJ2-1	TRBV5-1	14	few	CASSLATGWNEQFF	TGCGCCAGCAGCTTGGCGACAGGGTGGAATGAGCAGTTCTTC
-	TRBJ1-6	TRBV6-2/TRBV6-3	16	few	CASRELVDAWSSPLHF	TGTGCCAGCAGGGAGCTAGTCGACGCCTGGAGTTCACCCCTCCACTTT
-	TRBJ1-1	TRBV28	13	few	CASSSAGRAEAFF	TGTGCCAGCAGCTCCGCAGGGAGAGCTGAAGCTTTCTTT
-	TRBJ2-1	TRBV12-3/TRBV12-4	15	many	CASILRDWGTHEQFF	TGTGCCAGCATTCTCCGGGACTGGGGGACCCATGAGCAGTTCTTC
-	TRBJ2-7	TRBV7-9	14	many	CASSLGVAPYEQYF	TGTGCCAGCAGCTTAGGGGTGGCCCCCTACGAGCAGTACTTC
-	TRBJ2-7	TRBV10-3	11	-	CAISELSEQYF	TGTGCCATCAGTGAGCTCAGCGAGCAGTACTTC
-	TRBJ2-7	TRBV20-1	15	-	CSASHLVAGGYEQYF	TGCAGTGCTAGTCATCTGGTCGCGGGCGGGTACGAGCAGTACTTC
-	TRBJ2-1	TRBV20-1	15	many	CSARDFGGPYNEQFF	TGCAGTGCTAGAGATTTCGGTGGACCCTACAATGAGCAGTTCTTC
-	TRBJ2-1	TRBV12-3/TRBV12-4	13	-	CASTPHRAREQFF	TGTGCCAGCACCCCCCACAGGGCCAGAGAACAGTTCTTC
-	TRBJ2-1	TRBV7-9	13	few	CASSLPPYNEQFF	TGTGCCAGCAGCTTACCCCCCTACAATGAGCAGTTCTTC
-	TRBJ2-3	TRBV30	13	few	CAWRQTSTDTQYF	TGTGCCTGGAGACAAACTAGCACAGATACGCAGTATTTT
-	TRBJ2-7	TRBV4-3	15	many	CASSQGVHTSYEQYF	TGCGCCAGCAGCCAAGGGGTCCATACTTCCTACGAGCAGTACTTC
TRBD2	TRBJ2-2	TRBV29-1	15	-	CSVEEAGANTGELFF	TGCAGCGTTGAAGAAGCGGGGGCGAACACCGGGGAGCTGTTTTTT
TRBD1	TRBJ2-7	TRBV25-1	16	-	CDSSAHSLTGNYEQYF	TGTGACAGCAGTGCCCACTCCTTGACAGGGAATTACGAGCAGTACTTC
-	TRBJ2-3	TRBV11-2	17	-	CASSFRGGTSRTDTQYF	TGTGCCAGCAGCTTCCGAGGCGGGACATCCCGCACAGATACGCAGTATTTT
-	TRBJ2-1	TRBV20-1	16	few	CSARDPTRFSYNEQFF	TGCAGTGCTAGAGATCCAACCCGGTTCTCCTACAATGAGCAGTTCTTC
-	TRBJ2-7	TRBV29-1	13	many	CSVMQTPAGEQYF	TGCAGCGTCATGCAAACACCCGCCGGGGAGCAGTACTTC